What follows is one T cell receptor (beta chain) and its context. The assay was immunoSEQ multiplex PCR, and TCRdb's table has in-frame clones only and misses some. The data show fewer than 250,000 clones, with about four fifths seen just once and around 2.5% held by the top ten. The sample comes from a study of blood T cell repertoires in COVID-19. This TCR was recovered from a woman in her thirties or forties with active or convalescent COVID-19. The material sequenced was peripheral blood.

CDR3 amino acids: CASSTTGSGEQYF. The CDR3 nucleotides are TGTGCCAGCAGCACGACAGGTTCTGGCGAGCAGTACTTC. The chain couples TRBV9 to TRBJ2-7, with D possibly matching TRBD1 (6 bases). The V gene lost 4 bases and the J gene lost 6 bases, with 14 bases spanning the gap. The CDR3 covers 13 residues. Germline V lookup: CDR1 SGDLS, CDR2 YYNGEE.